These 26 T cell receptor beta chains share one sample of origin, sequenced in a study of blood T cell repertoires in COVID-19. The method was immunoSEQ multiplex PCR; TCRdb's version includes in-frame clones alone and lacks a portion of them. The repertoire has roughly 65,000 clones, 81% of them found once; the top ten carry around 14%. The sequenced sample was peripheral blood. The receptors were sampled from a man older than 75 with acute or convalescent COVID-19.

The chain couples TRBV9 to TRBJ1-4, with D unclear. V was trimmed by 0 bases and J by 4 bases, leaving 4 bases between them. Germline-derived CDR1 and CDR2 are SGDLS and YYNGEE. This CDR3 region has 13 residues. The CDR3 sequence is CASSVGDNEKLFF. The CDR3 DNA is TGTGCCAGCAGCGTAGGAGATAATGAAAAACTGTTTTTT.

V usage is TRBV4-3 and J usage is TRBJ2-5, with TRBD1 identical over 7 bases. Germline values: CDR1 LGHNA, CDR2 YSLEER. The V and J ends lost 1 base and 3 bases, in that order; junction bases with no gene match: 2. This CDR3 region has 14 residues. CDR3 nucleotides: TGCGCCAGCAGCCAAGGAACAGGGGAAGAGACCCAGTACTTC. Amino acids: CASSQGTGEETQYF.

This clone has just a few counts. The chain combines TRBV6-5 with TRBJ1-2; a possible D gene is TRBD1 (5 bases). The germline gives CDR1 MNHEY, CDR2 SVGAGI. The CDR3 sequence is 15 residues long. V lost 5 bases to trimming and J lost 4 bases, with 17 bases between them. The CDR3 region is CASSREGRGIYGYTF. DNA for the CDR3: TGTGCCAGCAGTCGTGAGGGGCGGGGCATCTATGGCTACACCTTC.

The gene calls are TRBV6-1 and TRBJ1-2, with D unresolved. Germline V gene data show CDR1 as MNHNS and CDR2 as SASEGT. V was pared by 2 bases and J by 0 bases, with 4 bases between. The CDR3 runs 13 residues. The CDR3 protein is CASSETANYGYTF. In DNA form, the CDR3 reads TGTGCCAGCAGTGAAACAGCTAACTATGGCTACACCTTC.

This clone was counted between two and nine times. In DNA form, the CDR3 reads TGTGCCAGTAGTGAGGGACAGAGAAGTCAGCCCCAGCATTTT. Residues: CASSEGQRSQPQHF. The gene calls are TRBV19 and TRBJ1-5; 7 nucleotides match TRBD1. This CDR3 comprises 14 residues. Germline assignment: CDR1 LNHDA and CDR2 SQIVND (reference sequence). Trimming at V came to 5 bases and at J to 6 bases, leaving 7 bases not matched to a gene.

With regard to this clone: Mismatch with germline at one junction end may stem from a read error. This rearrangement joins TRBV6-2 or TRBV6-3 to TRBJ2-7; 7 nucleotides match TRBD2. CDR1 is MNHEY, CDR2 SVGEGT, per germline. The CDR3 extends over 15 amino acids. The DNA for the CDR3 is TGTGCCAGCACTTACTGGGGCGGGAGCAGCTACGAGCAGTACTTC. This translates into CASTYWGGSSYEQYF.

The J gene is TRBJ2-7, the V gene TRBV5-1; the match to TRBD1 covers 8 bases. CDR1 is SGHRS, CDR2 YFSETQ, per germline. V was clipped by 3 bases and J by 0 bases; unmatched bases: 2. This CDR3 is built from 14 residues. CDR3 amino acids: CASSSGTGSYEQYF. In nucleotides, the CDR3 is TGCGCCAGCAGCTCCGGGACAGGCTCCTACGAGCAGTACTTC. Variable domain in full (rest from reference TRBV5-1 and TRBJ2-7): KAGVTQTPRYLIKTRGQQVTLSCSPISGHRSVSWYQQTPGQGLQFLFEYFSETQRNKGNFPGRFSGRQFSNSRSEMNVSTLELGDSALYLCASSSGTGSYEQYFGPGTRLTVT.

V and J are TRBV9 and TRBJ1-3; possibly TRBD1 for D (6 bases). The CDR3 length is 15 residues. Germline CDR1 and CDR2: SGDLS and YYNGEE. V was pared by 3 bases and J by 0 bases, with 10 bases between. CDR3 sequence (DNA): TGTGCCAGCAGCGCAACAGGGAACTCTGGAAACACCATATATTTT. As protein: CASSATGNSGNTIYF.

This clone has a single count. The V and J genes are TRBV6-2 or TRBV6-3 and TRBJ2-5, with D possibly TRBD2 on 6 matching bases. The CDR3 runs 14 residues. CDR1 is MNHEY, CDR2 SVGEGT, per germline. V was trimmed by 6 bases and J by 4 bases, leaving 15 bases between them. The CDR3 loop is CASSRDFNRETQYF. The CDR3 region has the DNA TGTGCCAGCAGCCGGGACTTTAATCGAGAGACCCAGTACTTC.

This clone was detected a few times. The V gene is TRBV19, the J gene TRBJ2-4, with a possible D match to TRBD2 (6 bases). The germline V gene has CDR1 LNHDA and CDR2 SQIVND (reference sequence). CDR3 length equals 16 residues. Deletions cut 2 bases from V and 7 bases from J, with 18 bases between. The CDR3, as DNA: TGTGCCAGTAGTATAAGGGTGCGGGGAGGTGGGAACATTCAGTACTTC. Protein sequence: CASSIRVRGGGNIQYF.

V and J are TRBV13 and TRBJ1-1, with 7 bases lining up with TRBD1. The V and J ends lost 4 bases and 6 bases, in that order; junction bases with no gene match: 8. CDR3 length: 14 residues. Germline CDR1 and CDR2: PRHDT and FYEKMQ (reference sequence). The CDR3 DNA reads as TGTGCCAGCAGCTCCAGACAGGGTTGGGCTGAAGCTTTCTTT. Protein: CASSSRQGWAEAFF.

This chain connects TRBV21-1 to TRBJ1-3. TRBV21-1 is assigned pseudogene status. The CDR3 has 16 amino acids. CDR3 region: CASSKALLLSGNTIYF. The CDR3 nucleotides are TGTGCCAGCAGCAAAGCCCTTTTGTTATCTGGAAACACCATATATTTT.

This chain links TRBV19 with TRBJ2-7; TRBD1 is a possible D gene (5 bases). This CDR3 region has 14 residues. Germline lookup yields CDR1 LNHDA and CDR2 SQIVND (reference sequence). Trimming removed 3 bases from V and 3 bases from J, with 12 bases in between. The DNA of the CDR3 is TGTGCCAGTAGTATGACAGTATTTGACTACGAGCAGTACTTC. Encoded protein: CASSMTVFDYEQYF.

A few counts support this clone. The V and J genes are TRBV30 and TRBJ2-6; 12 positions match TRBD1. The CDR3 contains 16 residues. V shed 7 bases, J shed 3 bases, and the junction held 7 bases outside the gene matches. Per germline, CDR1 GTSNPN and CDR2 SVGIG (reference sequence). The chain's CDR3 is CALYRDRGRGANVLTF. The CDR3 nucleotides read TGTGCCTTGTACCGGGACAGGGGGCGTGGGGCCAACGTCCTGACTTTC. The complete variable domain, with remaining parts taken from reference TRBV30 and TRBJ2-6, reads SQTIHQWPATLVQPVGSPLSLECTVEGTSNPNLYWYRQAAGRGLQLLFYSVGIGQISSEVPQNLSASRPQDRQFILSSKKLLLSDSGFYLCALYRDRGRGANVLTFGAGSRLTVL.

V and J are TRBV15 and TRBJ2-1; the D is unclear. Germline CDR1 and CDR2: LNHNV and YYDKDF (reference sequence). The CDR3 is 16 amino acids. V was clipped by 1 base and J by 0 bases, with 10 bases between them. The CDR3 sequence is CATSRGTPGSYNEQFF. The CDR3 DNA sequence: TGTGCCACCAGCAGAGGTACTCCCGGCTCCTACAATGAGCAGTTCTTC.

The chain carries TRBV29-1 and TRBJ1-4; the match to TRBD1 covers 9 bases. The germline V gene has CDR1 SQVTM and CDR2 ANQGSEA. The CDR3 is 13 residues long. V trimming: 4 bases; J trimming: 4 bases; junction bases outside the gene matches: 1. Here the CDR3 reads CSVVGQGNEKLFF. In nucleotides, the CDR3 is TGCAGCGTTGTGGGACAGGGTAATGAAAAACTGTTTTTT.

The rearrangement links TRBV3-1 (or the pseudogene TRBV3-2) to TRBJ2-3; the D gene is possibly TRBD2 (7 bases). CDR1 and CDR2 (germline): LGHDT, YNNKEL (reference sequence). The V gene lost 1 base and the J gene lost 9 bases, with 17 bases spanning the gap. This CDR3 comprises 15 residues. In DNA form, the CDR3 reads TGTGCCAGCAGCCAAGTGGGGGGGCGGGGCCAGACGCAGTATTTT. Protein product: CASSQVGGRGQTQYF.

The chain uses TRBV6-2 or TRBV6-3 and TRBJ2-7; TRBD1 is a possible D gene (6 bases). Trimming left V 5 bases short and J 1 base short, with 15 bases between. The CDR3 is made up of 15 amino acids. Germline lookup yields CDR1 MNHEY and CDR2 SVGEGT. The CDR3: CASSTHAGESYEQYF. The CDR3 DNA sequence: TGTGCCAGCAGTACCCATGCAGGGGAATCCTACGAGCAGTACTTC.

The chain couples TRBV5-1 to TRBJ2-5; 8 bases are a match to TRBD1. Germline-derived CDR1 and CDR2 are SGHRS and YFSETQ. With V trimmed by 4 bases and J by 2 bases, 7 bases remained unmatched. This CDR3 has 15 residues. The CDR3 spells CASSLGTGYQETQYF. For the CDR3, the DNA is TGCGCCAGCAGCCTGGGGACAGGCTATCAAGAGACCCAGTACTTC.

The chain carries TRBV11-3 and TRBJ2-3, with D perhaps matching TRBD2 (5 bases). V was cut by 1 base and J by 4 bases, with 9 bases left in between. This CDR3 has 14 residues. The germline CDR1 and CDR2 sequences are SGHNT and YENEEA. In nucleotides, the CDR3 is TGTGCCAGCAGCTTAGTTGGACTCCCAGATACGCAGTATTTT. Amino acids: CASSLVGLPDTQYF.

The chain is built from TRBV5-4 and TRBJ1-2; possible D gene TRBD1, 5 bases. The ends were cut back, 5 bases at V and 4 bases at J, with 21 bases in the middle. Germline V CDR1 and CDR2: SGHNT, YYREEE (reference sequence). CDR3 length equals 16 residues. CDR3 nucleotide sequence: TGTGCCAGCAGTTCGACAGCCCTCAGGGTTATCTATGGCTACACCTTC. It translates to CASSSTALRVIYGYTF.

The gene calls are TRBV3-1 (or the pseudogene TRBV3-2) and TRBJ2-7; D ambiguous. The CDR3 covers 15 residues. Trimming removed 3 bases at V and 0 bases at J, with 12 bases between. Germline CDR1 and CDR2: LGHDT and YNNKEL (reference sequence). CDR3 amino acids: CASSQNGARSYEQYF. CDR3 nucleotide sequence: TGTGCCAGCAGCCAGAACGGAGCCCGCTCCTACGAGCAGTACTTC.

The chain joins TRBV30 to TRBJ2-3; the match to TRBD2 covers 10 bases. CDR3 length equals 14 residues. Germline V gene data show CDR1 as GTSNPN and CDR2 as SVGIG (reference sequence). With V trimmed by 8 bases and J by 2 bases, 7 bases remained unmatched. The CDR3 region is CAQTSGDPTDTQYF. DNA for the CDR3: TGTGCCCAAACTAGCGGGGACCCCACAGATACGCAGTATTTT.

CDR3 sequence (DNA): TGTGCCAGCAGCTTTAGCGGGACAACCTACGAGCAGTACTTC. It codes for CASSFSGTTYEQYF. V gene TRBV5-8 combines with J gene TRBJ2-7; 8 bases align to TRBD2. Germline lookup yields CDR1 SGHTS and CDR2 YDEGEE. Losses at the gene ends were 2 bases for V and 2 bases for J; bases not matched to a gene: 3. This CDR3 comprises 14 residues.

The V call is TRBV9, the J call TRBJ2-3; D perhaps matches TRBD2 (6 bases). This CDR3 spans 16 amino acids. The V end was cut by 0 bases, the J end by 1 base, with 12 bases between. The V gene's germline CDR1 is SGDLS and CDR2 YYNGEE. CDR3 loop: CASSVAMVAGTDTQYF. The CDR3 DNA follows: TGTGCCAGCAGCGTAGCCATGGTAGCGGGCACAGATACGCAGTATTTT.

The chain has TRBV5-6 and TRBJ2-3, with TRBD2 matching over 9 bases. V gave up 4 bases and J gave up 2 bases; unmatched junction bases: 11. Looked up from germline, CDR1 is SGHDT and CDR2 is YYEEEE. This CDR3 has 17 amino acids. CDR3 sequence reads: CASSPSTSGAATDTQYF. The CDR3 region has the DNA TGTGCCAGCAGCCCCTCGACTAGCGGAGCGGCCACAGATACGCAGTATTTT. The entire variable domain, with the rest obtained from reference TRBV5-6 and TRBJ2-3, is as follows: DAGVTQSPTHLIKTRGQQVTLRCSPKSGHDTVSWYQQALGQGPQFIFQYYEEEERQRGNFPDRFSGHQFPNYSSELNVNALLLGDSALYLCASSPSTSGAATDTQYFGPGTRLTVL.